Listed here are 19 T cell receptor beta chains from one sample, sequenced in a study of CD8 T cells in ankylosing spondylitis. TCRdb ran MiXCR on the 5' RACE reads and lists one entry per CDR3 protein. Seen here are 150,000 to 200,000 distinct CDR3 sequences, around a sixth observed once, and the top ten hold 4.3%. Material for sequencing was blood, either unsorted or a sorted T cell fraction (not recorded which). These receptors originate from a male donor aged 5 to 29 with ankylosing spondylitis or in good health (not recorded which).

This clonotype was observed at least ten times. This chain links TRBV11-2 with TRBJ2-1; D call uncertain. Germline V gene data show CDR1 as SGHAT and CDR2 as FQNNGV. V shed 5 bases and J shed 4 bases, with 15 bases lying between them. This CDR3 spans 15 amino acids. The CDR3: CASSPDVRTYNEQFF. The CDR3 coding sequence is TGTGCCAGCAGCCCCGACGTCCGAACTTACAATGAGCAGTTCTTC.

In its sample, this clonotype was seen many times. The V call is TRBV7-9, the J call TRBJ2-3; D unresolved. The CDR3 is made up of 16 amino acids. The V and J ends lost 5 bases and 5 bases respectively, with 20 bases between them. Per the germline V gene, CDR1 is SEHNR and CDR2 is FQNEAQ (reference sequence). CDR3 nucleotide sequence: TGTGCCAGCAGCCCCCAATCCAGGCGAAAAAAAGATACGCAGTATTTT. Translating it yields CASSPQSRRKKDTQYF.

This clonotype was recorded many times. The chain combines TRBV7-7 with TRBJ1-1, with D possibly being TRBD1 (5 bases). The CDR3 is 13 residues long. V lost 5 bases and J lost 6, with 13 bases in between. CDR1 SSHAT and CDR2 FNYEAQ come from the germline V gene (reference sequence). Written as DNA, the CDR3 is TGTGCCAGCAGCCAGGGTATGGGGGCTGAAGCTTTCTTT. As protein: CASSQGMGAEAFF.

This clonotype was counted ten times or more. The chain couples TRBV24-1 to TRBJ2-5; D is undetermined. Germline assignment: CDR1 KGHDR and CDR2 SFDVKD. The ends were cut back, 4 bases at V and 2 bases at J, with 7 bases in the middle. The CDR3 is 13 amino acids. The CDR3: CATSEPPQETQYF. CDR3 DNA: TGTGCCACCAGTGAACCTCCACAAGAGACCCAGTACTTC.

This clonotype was observed many times. The chain uses TRBV24-1 and TRBJ2-3, with TRBD1 identical over 9 bases. Per germline, CDR1 KGHDR and CDR2 SFDVKD. Trimming cost V 4 bases and J 3 bases; bases outside gene matches: 4. The CDR3 covers 15 residues. The CDR3 DNA sequence: TGTGCCACCAGTGAACAGGGGGCTTGGACAGATACGCAGTATTTT. Translation gives CATSEQGAWTDTQYF.

The chain recombines TRBV29-1 with TRBJ2-5, with D maybe TRBD1 (5 bases). The V end was cut by 5 bases, the J end by 5 bases, with 18 bases between. CDR3 size: 14 residues. CDR1 is SQVTM and CDR2 is ANQGSEA in the germline V gene. CDR3 DNA: TGCAGCGTTAGATGGACAACGGGCGTCGAGACCCAGTACTTC. Its protein product is CSVRWTTGVETQYF.

There are many counts of this clonotype. The J gene is TRBJ2-1, the V gene TRBV4-3; D unresolved. This CDR3 contains 16 residues. Germline assignment: CDR1 LGHNA and CDR2 YSLEER. Trimming left V 0 bases short and J 0 bases short, with 9 bases between. CDR3 sequence: CASSQDTEHSYNEQFF. The CDR3 coding sequence is TGCGCCAGCAGCCAAGATACGGAGCACTCCTACAATGAGCAGTTCTTC.

CDR3 loop: CASRNPGPYNEQFF. The CDR3 DNA reads as TGTGCCAGCAGGAACCCGGGACCGTACAATGAGCAGTTCTTC. The V and J genes are TRBV6-2 or TRBV6-3 and TRBJ2-1; D assignment may be TRBD1 or TRBD2 (5 bases each). The CDR3 covers 14 residues. CDR1 and CDR2 from the germline V gene are MNHEY and SVGEGT. Trimming removed 6 bases at V and 4 bases at J, with 13 bases between.

This clonotype was seen at least ten times. The rearrangement links TRBV6-2 or TRBV6-3 to TRBJ1-1; the D is unclear. The CDR3 contains 13 residues. Germline loops: CDR1 MNHEY, CDR2 SVGEGT. Between the trimmed V and J ends, which lost 2 bases and 11 bases, there was a span of 15 bases. The CDR3 loop is CASSYLTGLAAFF. The CDR3 DNA is TGTGCCAGCAGTTACCTTACCGGGCTAGCGGCTTTCTTT.

There are a few counts of this clonotype. This sequence joins TRBV30 and TRBJ1-4, with D unresolved. Germline V gene sequence: CDR1 GTSNPN, CDR2 SVGIG (reference sequence). The CDR3 has 13 residues. The V and J ends lost 1 base and 8 bases respectively, with 11 bases between them. The CDR3 spells CAWSGPRGEKLFF. CDR3 coding DNA: TGTGCCTGGAGTGGGCCGCGCGGGGAAAAACTGTTTTTT.

This clonotype was observed many times. The V and J genes are TRBV24-1 and TRBJ2-1; TRBD1 or TRBD2 may be the D gene (6 bases each). The CDR3 is made up of 15 amino acids. The germline V gene encodes CDR1 KGHDR and CDR2 SFDVKD. V lost 6 bases, J lost 6 bases, and 17 bases lay in between. Written as DNA, the CDR3 is TGTGCCACCAGTAATGAGTGGGGGGCGGTCAATGAGCAGTTCTTC. Protein sequence: CATSNEWGAVNEQFF.

This clonotype has ten or more counts. The chain links TRBV5-6 to TRBJ1-4; 7 nucleotides line up with TRBD1. CDR1 and CDR2 from the germline V gene are SGHDT and YYEEEE. The CDR3 consists of 14 residues. The trim removed 2 bases at V and 8 bases at J, leaving 6 bases unmatched. The CDR3 here is CASSFRRGREKLFF. CDR3 sequence (DNA): TGTGCCAGCAGCTTTAGAAGGGGGCGAGAAAAACTGTTTTTT.

There are many counts of this clonotype. The chain is built from TRBV19 and TRBJ1-1; tentative D call: TRBD1 (6 bases). Germline V gene sequence: CDR1 LNHDA, CDR2 SQIVND (reference sequence). Trimming took off 3 bases at V and 7 bases at J, with 15 bases between the two ends. The CDR3 has 14 amino acids. The CDR3 DNA follows: TGTGCCAGTAGTATCCGGCAGGGGTTTGATGAAGCTTTCTTT. Its protein product is CASSIRQGFDEAFF.

The chain has TRBV18 and TRBJ2-1; TRBD2 matches 14 bases. V shed 3 bases, J shed 13 bases, and the junction held 5 bases outside the gene matches. The CDR3 has 14 residues. In germline, CDR1 is KGHSH, CDR2 LQKENI. In DNA form, the CDR3 reads TGTGCCAGCTCACCGGGACTAGCGGGAGAGGACCAGTTCTTC. It is translated as CASSPGLAGEDQFF.

In its sample, this clonotype was seen many times. The J gene is TRBJ2-7, the V gene TRBV5-1; D gene unclear. The length of the CDR3 is 14 residues. The germline gives CDR1 SGHRS, CDR2 YFSETQ. V lost 1 base, J lost 0 bases, and 8 bases lay in between. CDR3 sequence reads: CASSLRSSSYEQYF. The CDR3, as DNA: TGCGCCAGCAGCTTGAGGAGCAGCTCCTACGAGCAGTACTTC.

This clonotype was found many times. The V and J genes are TRBV7-9 and TRBJ2-7; 12 nucleotides agree with TRBD1. This CDR3 comprises 15 residues. Per germline, CDR1 SEHNR and CDR2 FQNEAQ (reference sequence). V trimming: 5 bases; J trimming: 4 bases; junction bases outside the gene matches: 6. Here the CDR3 DNA reads TGTGCCAGCAGCAGAGGGACAGGGGGCATATACGAGCAGTACTTC. Translation: CASSRGTGGIYEQYF.

This chain links TRBV30 with TRBJ2-5; no reliable D call. V was clipped by 2 bases and J by 1 base, with 2 bases between them. The germline V gene encodes CDR1 GTSNPN and CDR2 SVGIG (reference sequence). CDR3 length equals 11 residues. The CDR3 protein is CAWSPQETQYF. The CDR3 nucleotides read TGTGCCTGGAGTCCCCAAGAGACCCAGTACTTC.

This clonotype turned up a few times. This chain links TRBV12-3 or TRBV12-4 with TRBJ2-7; no clear D. This CDR3 contains 14 residues. With 10 bases removed from V and 6 bases from J, the gap between germline ends came to 22 bases. CDR3 protein: CATVIGSRNSEQYF. CDR3 DNA: TGTGCCACGGTCATCGGTTCTAGAAATAGCGAGCAGTACTTC.

Written as DNA, the CDR3 is TGTGCCAGCAGTCTGTACAGGGCGGAGAATGAGCAGTTCTTC. This encodes CASSLYRAENEQFF. V and J are TRBV7-2 and TRBJ2-1; a weak D match, TRBD1 (6 bases). The CDR3 has 14 residues. The germline V and J ends were trimmed by 6 bases and 7 bases, with 16 bases remaining between them. CDR1 and CDR2 (germline): SGHTA, FQGNSA.